The entry below gives a single T cell receptor (delta chain) sequence along with its context. Its specificity is not known. This CDR3 comprises 19 residues. CDR1 and CDR2 from the germline V gene are TSWWSYY and QGS. V was pared by 0 bases and J by 0 bases, with 12 bases of the junction left unmatched. RNA was extracted from the cells and then reverse transcribed. Pooled V-gene forward primers with one constant-region reverse primer generated the CDR3 amplicons by multiplex PCR. TCRdb called clones from the multiplex PCR reads again using CATT. Here the sample spans just under 55,000 delta-chain clones, 15% to 20% being singletons. The data stem from a study of Vδ1+ human thymocytes. Study results and limitations: Highly polyclonal TRG and TRD repertoires with Gaussian CDR3 length distributions appeared in thymus. Donors shared many TRG clonotypes but few TRD clonotypes. Despite high sort purity, about 20% of thymic T cell receptor delta sequences were Vdelta2.

After alphabeta T cell depletion, CD3+ Vdelta1+ Vdelta2- thymocytes were sorted. The sample comprised Vdelta1+ gamma-delta thymocytes from the thymus. Noted subset: FACS-sorted CD3+ TCRalphabeta- TCRVdelta1+ TCRVdelta2- thymocytes. The TCR comes from a boy younger than two who had congenital heart surgery. The chain carries TRDV1 and TRDJ1; 8 bases align to TRDD3. CDR3 sequence reads: CALGELGYGETLYTDKLIF. DNA for the CDR3: TGTGCTCTTGGGGAACTGGGATACGGAGAGACGTTGTACACCGATAAACTCATCTTT.